Shown below are 21 T cell receptor beta chains from a single sample sequenced in a study of blood T cell repertoires in COVID-19. TCRdb's table, derived via immunoSEQ multiplex PCR, lists solely in-frame clones and lacks some. The sample carries a few hundred thousand clones, around nine tenths recorded once. Sequencing was done on a sample of PBMCs or T cells enriched from blood (not recorded which). These receptors were collected from a woman aged 45 to 65 who had recovered from COVID-19.

The chain recombines TRBV18 with TRBJ1-1; TRBD1 matches at 11 bases. CDR3 length equals 15 residues. The V segment lost 2 bases and the J segment 5 bases; nucleotides outside the gene matches: 4. Germline CDR1 is KGHSH and CDR2 is LQKENI. The CDR3, as DNA: TGTGCCAGCTCACCAGCCGGGACAGGGGGAACTGAAGCTTTCTTT. It translates to CASSPAGTGGTEAFF. Based on the CDR3 plus reference TRBV18 and TRBJ1-1, the full variable domain is NAGVMQNPRHLVRRRGQEARLRCSPMKGHSHVYWYRQLPEEGLKFMVYLQKENIIDESGMPKERFSAEFPKEGPSILRIQQVVRGDSAAYFCASSPAGTGGTEAFFGQGTRLTVV.

The V and J genes are TRBV19 and TRBJ1-2; TRBD1 matches 8 bases. The CDR3 contains 15 residues. Trimming at V came to 2 bases and at J to 7 bases, leaving 9 bases not matched to a gene. CDR1 is LNHDA, CDR2 SQIVND, per germline (reference sequence). The CDR3 DNA reads TGTGCCAGTAGTATATCCGGTGGACAGGGTAGTGGCTACACCTTC. Amino acid sequence: CASSISGGQGSGYTF.

V and J are TRBV28 and TRBJ2-7; the match to TRBD2 covers 7 bases. CDR3 size: 14 residues. With V trimmed by 7 bases and J by 5 bases, 11 bases remained unmatched. CDR1 is MDHEN, CDR2 SYDVKM, per germline. Here the CDR3 DNA reads TGTGCCAGCATTGGGGGGGTGAGAAGAAACGAGCAGTACTTC. Residues: CASIGGVRRNEQYF.

The chain uses TRBV6-5 and TRBJ1-2; D is possibly TRBD1 (6 bases). The V gene's germline CDR1 is MNHEY and CDR2 SVGAGI. The CDR3 spans 13 residues. The germline V and J ends were trimmed by 8 bases and 5 bases, with 15 bases remaining between them. The chain's CDR3 is CASRPGQIYGYTF. CDR3 coding DNA: TGTGCCAGCCGACCGGGACAAATATATGGCTACACCTTC.

J is TRBJ1-5 and V is TRBV28; TRBD1 agrees at 7 bases. Germline loops: CDR1 MDHEN, CDR2 SYDVKM. There are 14 residues in the CDR3. The ends lost 5 bases at V and 4 bases at J; junction bases unmatched: 5. The CDR3 sequence is CASSLDRANQPQHF. For the CDR3, the DNA is TGTGCCAGCAGTCTCGACAGGGCGAATCAGCCCCAGCATTTT.

This rearrangement joins TRBV7-9 to TRBJ2-7, with D hard to call. Germline CDR1 is SEHNR and CDR2 is FQNEAQ (reference sequence). The CDR3 sequence is 13 residues long. Trimming left V 2 bases short and J 3 bases short, with 8 bases between. CDR3 in amino acids: CASSLWQNYEQYF. The CDR3 DNA follows: TGTGCCAGCAGCTTATGGCAAAACTACGAGCAGTACTTC. The variable domain in full, with the rest retrieved from reference TRBV7-9 and TRBJ2-7, is DTGVSQNPRHKITKRGQNVTFRCDPISEHNRLYWYRQTLGQGPEFLTYFQNEAQLEKSRLLSDRFSAERPKGSFSTLEIQRTEQGDSAMYLCASSLWQNYEQYFGPGTRLTVT.

This sequence joins TRBV4-1 and TRBJ1-5; TRBD1 matches at 7 bases. The CDR3 loop spans 17 amino acids. Germline CDR1 is MGHRA and CDR2 is YSYEKL. The V gene end was trimmed by 0 bases and the J gene end by 0 bases; junction bases not matched to a gene: 5. CDR3 DNA sequence: TGCGCCAGCAGCCAAGACGGGACAGACTATAGCAATCAGCCCCAGCATTTT. Translating it yields CASSQDGTDYSNQPQHF.

The chain has TRBV6-5 and TRBJ1-2; 11 positions agree with TRBD1. CDR3 size: 15 residues. Unmatched junction bases numbered 2, after V lost 1 base and J lost 4 bases. The germline V gene has CDR1 MNHEY and CDR2 SVGAGI. CDR3 sequence reads: CASSYWDRGIYGYTF. DNA for the CDR3: TGTGCCAGCAGTTACTGGGACAGGGGGATCTATGGCTACACCTTC.

The rearrangement joins TRBV5-1 to TRBJ2-5; tentative D call: TRBD1 (6 bases). Germline CDR1 and CDR2: SGHRS and YFSETQ. The CDR3 runs to 15 residues. V was pared by 0 bases and J by 5 bases, with 14 bases between. CDR3: CASSLAGQGPETQYF. In DNA form, the CDR3 reads TGCGCCAGCAGCTTGGCCGGGCAGGGGCCGGAGACCCAGTACTTC. Supplemented by reference TRBV5-1 and TRBJ2-5, the full variable domain reads KAGVTQTPRYLIKTRGQQVTLSCSPISGHRSVSWYQQTPGQGLQFLFEYFSETQRNKGNFPGRFSGRQFSNSRSEMNVSTLELGDSALYLCASSLAGQGPETQYFGPGTRLLVL.

This clone has a single count. J is TRBJ1-4 and V is TRBV7-8; possible D gene TRBD1, 6 bases. With 5 bases removed from V and 10 bases from J, the gap between germline ends came to 29 bases. Germline CDR1 SGHVS, CDR2 FQNEAQ. There are 18 residues in the CDR3. CDR3 in amino acids: CASSTQLRGAQLAAKLFF. The CDR3, as DNA: TGTGCCAGCAGCACCCAACTGCGGGGGGCGCAGCTTGCAGCAAAACTGTTTTTT.

This chain links TRBV7-9 with TRBJ2-1; 7 bases are a match to TRBD1. CDR3 size: 15 residues. Germline V gene sequence: CDR1 SEHNR, CDR2 FQNEAQ (reference sequence). Trimming removed 2 bases from V and 5 bases from J; junction bases left unmatched: 6. DNA of the CDR3: TGTGCCAGCAGCTTAACCCCGGGACAGAACAATGAGCAGTTCTTC. Translating it yields CASSLTPGQNNEQFF.

The rearrangement uses TRBV5-6 and TRBJ1-5, with D uncertain. Germline V CDR1 and CDR2: SGHDT, YYEEEE. The CDR3 contains 15 residues. V dropped 1 base and J dropped 4 bases, with 12 bases sitting between them. This chain's CDR3 is CASSLRSAENQPQHF. The CDR3 DNA reads as TGTGCCAGCAGCTTGCGTAGTGCCGAGAATCAGCCCCAGCATTTT.

This clone was detected only a few times. The J gene is TRBJ1-2, the V gene TRBV14; 8 bases are a match to TRBD1. Germline V gives CDR1 SGHDN, CDR2 FVKESK. The J segment lost 2 bases and the V segment lost 1 base, leaving 12 bases of the junction unmatched. The CDR3 consists of 18 residues. In DNA form, the CDR3 reads TGTGCCAGCAGCCAAGCGGCCAGGGGGCCAAAGGAGAACTATGGCTACACCTTC. This codes for CASSQAARGPKENYGYTF.

The V gene is TRBV11-3, the J gene TRBJ1-3; D gene ambiguous. In germline, CDR1 is SGHNT, CDR2 YENEEA. Trimming removed 1 base from V and 11 bases from J, with 12 bases in between. The CDR3 covers 13 residues. CDR3 coding DNA: TGTGCCAGCAGCTTAGTCCCCGACATGCCCATATATTTT. Encoded protein: CASSLVPDMPIYF.

This clone was seen once. V gene TRBV12-3 or TRBV12-4 combines with J gene TRBJ1-1, with D unresolved. The CDR3 runs to 13 residues. V dropped 5 bases and J dropped 4 bases, with 11 bases sitting between them. The CDR3, as DNA: TGTGCCAGCAGTCCTTTTGGGCTCACTGAAGCTTTCTTT. Its translation: CASSPFGLTEAFF.

This chain uses TRBV19 with TRBJ2-1; TRBD1 matches 7 bases. Trimming at V came to 3 bases and at J to 5 bases, leaving 7 bases not matched to a gene. The V gene's germline CDR1 is LNHDA and CDR2 SQIVND (reference sequence). The CDR3 has 15 residues. The CDR3 here is CASSISGGNDNEQFF. The CDR3, as DNA: TGTGCCAGTAGTATTTCAGGGGGAAACGACAATGAGCAGTTCTTC.

The chain employs TRBV18 and TRBJ2-2, with D perhaps TRBD2 (6 bases). Germline V CDR1 and CDR2: KGHSH, LQKENI. The CDR3 sequence is 16 residues long. V lost 3 bases, J lost 6 bases, and 17 bases lay in between. CDR3 sequence reads: CASSPLEAGFAGELFF. Here the CDR3 DNA reads TGTGCCAGCTCACCTCTAGAGGCGGGGTTCGCCGGGGAGCTGTTTTTT.

The chain carries TRBV5-1 and TRBJ2-5; 9 bases agree with TRBD1. CDR1 and CDR2 from the germline V gene are SGHRS and YFSETQ. Trimming cost V 0 bases and J 4 bases; bases outside gene matches: 7. This CDR3 has 16 amino acids. DNA of the CDR3: TGCGCCAGCAGCTTGGCCGTGACAGGGGGTGGAGAGACCCAGTACTTC. The encoded protein is CASSLAVTGGGETQYF.

This chain links TRBV11-2 with TRBJ2-1; tentative D call: TRBD2 (6 bases). V was pared by 4 bases and J by 6 bases, with 16 bases between. This CDR3 is 15 amino acids long. CDR1 is SGHAT, CDR2 FQNNGV, per germline. In DNA, the CDR3 is TGTGCCAGCAGCTCCTTTTTGACTAGTTTCAATGAGCAGTTCTTC. It is translated as CASSSFLTSFNEQFF.

The rearrangement links TRBV7-2 to TRBJ1-2, with D unresolved. The CDR3 loop spans 13 amino acids. From germline, CDR1 is SGHTA and CDR2 FQGNSA. Trimming cost V 5 bases and J 4 bases, with 11 bases left between them. This CDR3 reads CASSPRAPYGYTF. As DNA, the CDR3 is TGTGCCAGCAGCCCGAGGGCCCCCTATGGCTACACCTTC. Based on the CDR3 plus reference TRBV7-2 and TRBJ1-2, the full variable domain is GAGVSQSPSNKVTEKGKDVELRCDPISGHTALYWYRQSLGQGLEFLIYFQGNSAPDKSGLPSDRFSAERTGGSVSTLTIQRTQQEDSAVYLCASSPRAPYGYTFGSGTRLTVV.

The chain couples TRBV7-9 to TRBJ1-1; TRBD1 might be the D (6 bases). V was clipped by 5 bases and J by 3 bases, with 16 bases between them. Germline CDR1 and CDR2: SEHNR and FQNEAQ (reference sequence). CDR3 length: 15 amino acids. CDR3 region: CASSDSGEGDTEAFF. In nucleotides, the CDR3 is TGTGCCAGCAGCGACTCAGGGGAAGGAGACACTGAAGCTTTCTTT.